Each of the 19 T cell receptor beta chains below was sequenced from the same sample in a study of T cell repertoires in cytomegalovirus infection. TCRdb re-called the reads with MiXCR, one entry per CDR3 protein. The table includes about 240,000 distinct CDR3 sequences, about 12% detected once. The specimen sequenced was PBMCs. These TCRs come from a human donor in good health (CMV status not recorded). Some clones in this sample may be carry-over from other donors' samples.

The CDR3 DNA reads as TGCAGTGCCCCCCGACAGGATCTAGCCAAAAACATTCAGTACTTC. Its translation: CSAPRQDLAKNIQYF. The V gene is TRBV20-1, the J gene TRBJ2-4, with D tentatively TRBD1 (6 bases). This CDR3 is built from 15 residues. The germline V gene encodes CDR1 DFQATT and CDR2 SNEGSKA (reference sequence). V gave up 6 bases and J gave up 0 bases, with 15 bases separating them.

The chain carries TRBV6-5 and TRBJ2-7, with 11 positions matching TRBD1. With 6 bases clipped from V and 1 base from J, the junction kept 11 bases outside the gene matches. This CDR3 has 17 amino acids. The germline gives CDR1 MNHEY, CDR2 SVGAGI. This CDR3 reads CASSDRGQGGRSYEQYF. The CDR3 DNA is TGTGCCAGCAGCGACAGGGGACAGGGGGGAAGGTCCTACGAGCAGTACTTC.

This clonotype was seen at least ten times. The V call is TRBV6-5, the J call TRBJ1-1; TRBD1 is a possible D gene (5 bases). Trimming stripped 0 bases from V and 6 bases from J, with 11 bases between. CDR1 is MNHEY and CDR2 is SVGAGI in the germline V gene. CDR3 length: 14 residues. The CDR3: CASSYSQGGPEAFF. Here the CDR3 DNA reads TGTGCCAGCAGTTACTCCCAGGGAGGGCCTGAAGCTTTCTTT.

The J gene is TRBJ2-7, the V gene TRBV27; D gene unclear. The V gene's germline CDR1 is MNHEY and CDR2 SMNVEV (reference sequence). The CDR3 is 14 amino acids. V lost 0 bases to trimming and J lost 3 bases, with 9 bases between them. This CDR3 is CASSLSETNYEQYF. The CDR3 DNA reads TGTGCCAGCAGTTTATCGGAGACCAACTACGAGCAGTACTTC.

The chain combines TRBV6-6 with TRBJ2-5, with D possibly TRBD2 on 6 matching bases. V lost 11 bases and J 2 bases, leaving 15 bases between the germline ends. Per the germline V gene, CDR1 is MNHNY and CDR2 is SVGAGI (reference sequence). The CDR3 has 13 residues. The CDR3 DNA sequence: TGTGCCGGGGGGAACGGTCGTCAAGAGACCCAGTACTTC. This encodes CAGGNGRQETQYF.

This clonotype was found a few times. The chain combines TRBV11-2 with TRBJ2-2; either TRBD1 or TRBD2 may supply D (5 bases each). This CDR3 spans 17 amino acids. V was trimmed by 10 bases and J by 3 bases, leaving 24 bases between them. The germline V gene encodes CDR1 SGHAT and CDR2 FQNNGV. The CDR3 spells CATTGTATIRDTGELFF. CDR3 in DNA: TGTGCCACAACCGGGACCGCCACTATTAGGGACACCGGGGAGCTGTTTTTT.

This chain connects TRBV12-3 or TRBV12-4 to TRBJ1-4; D is undetermined. Deletions cut 2 bases from V and 5 bases from J, with 3 bases between. The CDR3 runs to 12 residues. The CDR3 DNA is TGTGCCAGCAGTTTACTGAATGAAAAACTGTTTTTT. Protein: CASSLLNEKLFF.

Remarks on this clonotype: This sequence may be a read error, since a much larger clone differs from it by one base. The J gene is TRBJ1-2, the V gene TRBV28; the D is unclear. Germline CDR1 is MDHEN and CDR2 is SYDVKM. This CDR3 is built from 16 residues. In DNA, the CDR3 is TGTGCCAGCAGTTTTACGCGTGCGGACGGGAACTATGGCGACACCTTC. It translates to CASSFTRADGNYGDTF.

The chain employs TRBV28 and TRBJ2-1; 7 bases line up with TRBD2. After removal of 5 bases from V and 8 bases from J, the junction contained 12 bases not matched to a gene. The CDR3 consists of 15 residues. CDR1 is MDHEN and CDR2 is SYDVKM in the germline V gene. The CDR3 region is CASSLAGLTRDEQFF. The CDR3 coding sequence is TGTGCCAGCAGTCTCGCGGGACTAACTCGAGATGAGCAGTTCTTC.

The gene calls are TRBV20-1 and TRBJ2-5, with 10 bases lining up with TRBD2. The CDR3 is 13 amino acids. Germline CDR1 DFQATT, CDR2 SNEGSKA (reference sequence). Here the CDR3 DNA reads TGCAGCCCCGCAGGGACTAGCGAGGAGACCCAGTACTTC. Amino acids: CSPAGTSEETQYF.

As to this clonotype: A read error is possible here, since a much larger clone lies one base away. The J gene is TRBJ2-1, the V gene TRBV7-4, with 8 bases fitting TRBD2. Germline values: CDR1 SGHVT, CDR2 SQSDAQ. CDR3 length equals 18 residues. CDR3 DNA: TGTGTCAGCAGCCCCCTCCCGACTAGCGAGGCAATGGGCAATGAGCAGTTCTTC. It codes for CVSSPLPTSEAMGNEQFF.

CDR3 DNA sequence: TGTGCCAGCACCTCTCTGACAGGGGGCATCGGGGAGCTGTTTTTT. It yields the protein CASTSLTGGIGELFF. The chain is built from TRBV11-3 and TRBJ2-2, with 10 bases fitting TRBD1. V lost 7 bases and J lost 7; bases outside the gene matches: 9. CDR3 size: 15 residues. Per germline, CDR1 SGHNT and CDR2 YENEEA.

This clonotype was counted at least ten times. The rearrangement links TRBV7-2 to TRBJ2-7; 7 bases agree with TRBD2. The CDR3 runs to 14 residues. With V trimmed by 3 bases and J by 7 bases, 9 bases remained unmatched. The germline gives CDR1 SGHTA, CDR2 FQGNSA. The CDR3 sequence is CASSLSREVNEQYF. The DNA of the CDR3 is TGTGCCAGCAGCTTGAGTCGGGAGGTAAATGAGCAGTACTTC.

This clonotype has ten or more counts. V is TRBV7-2 and J is TRBJ1-5; D ambiguous. CDR1 is SGHTA, CDR2 FQGNSA, per germline. The CDR3 consists of 15 residues. Trimming cost V 5 bases and J 7 bases, with 18 bases left between them. The CDR3 DNA reads TGTGCCAGCAGCCCGGTGATGGGTTTAGTCCAGCCCCAGCATTTT. It encodes CASSPVMGLVQPQHF.

The V and J genes are TRBV4-2 and TRBJ2-7; 10 bases agree with TRBD2. J gave up 2 bases and V 1 base, and 5 bases lay outside the gene matches. Germline loops: CDR1 LGHNA, CDR2 YNFKEQ. The CDR3 is 16 amino acids. CDR3 DNA: TGTGCCAGCAGCCAAGGCCTAGCGGGAGCGGCCTACGAGCAGTACTTC. Protein: CASSQGLAGAAYEQYF.

This clonotype has a count of ten or more. This rearrangement joins TRBV29-1 to TRBJ1-2; 9 bases map to TRBD1. The CDR3 runs to 13 residues. Losses at the gene ends were 6 bases for V and 3 bases for J; bases not matched to a gene: 5. Germline loops: CDR1 SQVTM, CDR2 ANQGSEA. The CDR3 is CSVRTGEDYGYTF. CDR3 nucleotide sequence: TGCAGCGTCCGGACAGGGGAGGACTATGGCTACACCTTC. Based on the CDR3 plus reference TRBV29-1 and TRBJ1-2, the full variable domain is SAVISQKPSRDICQRGTSLTIQCQVDSQVTMMFWYRQQPGQSLTLIATANQGSEATYESGFVIDKFPISRPNLTFSTLTVSNMSPEDSSIYLCSVRTGEDYGYTFGSGTRLTVV.

The rearrangement links TRBV20-1 to TRBJ2-3; 7 positions match TRBD2. The CDR3 is 15 amino acids. J lost 5 bases, V lost 0 bases, and 8 bases had no gene match. Germline loops: CDR1 DFQATT, CDR2 SNEGSKA (reference sequence). The DNA for the CDR3 is TGCAGTGCTAGAGACCCTTTGCGGGGGAAAGATACGCAGTATTTT. Protein: CSARDPLRGKDTQYF.

This clonotype was seen repeatedly, ten times or more. The rearrangement joins TRBV4-3 to TRBJ2-3; a possible D gene is TRBD2 (5 bases). Germline CDR1 is LGHNA and CDR2 is YSLEER. Trimming stripped 4 bases from V and 6 bases from J, with 11 bases between. The CDR3 spans 13 residues. CDR3 amino acids: CASSLQREDTQYF. In DNA, the CDR3 is TGCGCCAGCAGCCTACAAAGGGAGGATACGCAGTATTTT.

The chain carries TRBV19 and TRBJ2-7; possibly TRBD1 for D (6 bases). V lost 0 bases and J lost 2, with 14 bases in between. The V gene's germline CDR1 is LNHDA and CDR2 SQIVND (reference sequence). There are 16 residues in the CDR3. In DNA, the CDR3 is TGTGCCAGTAGTATAGATTACGGGACAAATACCTACGAGCAGTACTTC. This sequence encodes CASSIDYGTNTYEQYF.